Listed below are T cell receptor beta chains from one sample, sequenced in a study of cytomegalovirus exposure and HLA in healthy donors. Some clones are missing from TCRdb's copy, which holds only in-frame ones; the method was immunoSEQ multiplex PCR. The sample contains about 190,000 clones, under 85% of which appear only once. The sequenced material came from PBMCs. These receptors originate from a woman aged 18-35 years in good health and CMV-seronegative. Each CDR3 is given with its conserved first and last residue. D genes are given only for firm matches. Size tells how often a clone was seen (once, few, many) or the class of an expanded clone, and some rows leave it out.

clone_size: -; v_call: TRBV4-1; d_call: TRBD1; j_call: TRBJ1-5; cdr3_nt: TGCGCCAGCAGCCAAGGGGACAGGGCTAATCAGCCCCAGCATTTT; cdr3_aa: CASSQGDRANQPQHF
clone_size: -; v_call: TRBV7-9; d_call: -; j_call: TRBJ1-2; cdr3_nt: TGTGCCAGCAGCCCTAGTAGGCCAAGCTATGGCTACACCTTC; cdr3_aa: CASSPSRPSYGYTF
clone_size: once; v_call: TRBV9; d_call: TRBD1; j_call: TRBJ1-4; cdr3_nt: TGTGCCAGCAGCGCCCCGGGACAGCCAACTAATGAAAAACTGTTTTTT; cdr3_aa: CASSAPGQPTNEKLFF
clone_size: -; v_call: TRBV6-5; d_call: -; j_call: TRBJ1-5; cdr3_nt: TGTGCCAGCAGTTTCGGCGGGGCCCCAAACGATCAGCCCCAGCATTTT; cdr3_aa: CASSFGGAPNDQPQHF
clone_size: -; v_call: TRBV7-6; d_call: TRBD2; j_call: TRBJ2-2; cdr3_nt: TGTGCCAGCAGCTTATGGCTAGCGGGAGGGCCAGCGAACACCGGGGAGCTGTTTTTT; cdr3_aa: CASSLWLAGGPANTGELFF
clone_size: -; v_call: TRBV28; d_call: -; j_call: TRBJ1-1; cdr3_nt: TGTGCCAGCAGTTTCCTCACTGAAGCTTTCTTT; cdr3_aa: CASSFLTEAFF
clone_size: -; v_call: TRBV25-1; d_call: -; j_call: TRBJ2-4; cdr3_nt: TGTGCCAGCAGTGACGACAGAATAGCCAAAAACATTCAGTACTTC; cdr3_aa: CASSDDRIAKNIQYF
clone_size: few; v_call: TRBV5-6; d_call: -; j_call: TRBJ1-1; cdr3_nt: TGTGCCAGCAGCTGGGGGGGGGTATACATGAACACTGAAGCTTTCTTT; cdr3_aa: CASSWGGVYMNTEAFF
clone_size: -; v_call: TRBV4-1; d_call: -; j_call: TRBJ1-5; cdr3_nt: TGCGCCAGCAGCGGGGGGGGAGGCGGCAATCAGCCCCAGCATTTT; cdr3_aa: CASSGGGGGNQPQHF
clone_size: -; v_call: TRBV4-1; d_call: TRBD1; j_call: TRBJ1-5; cdr3_nt: TGCGCCAGCAGCCAGGGACAGAATCAGCCCCAGCATTTT; cdr3_aa: CASSQGQNQPQHF
clone_size: once; v_call: TRBV19; d_call: TRBD1; j_call: TRBJ1-1; cdr3_nt: TGTGCCAGTAGTATTACAGGGGGCACTGAAGCTTTCTTT; cdr3_aa: CASSITGGTEAFF
clone_size: -; v_call: TRBV9; d_call: -; j_call: TRBJ1-1; cdr3_nt: TGTGCCAGCAGCGTAGTAAGGGACGGGGGGAGCACTGAAGCTTTCTTT; cdr3_aa: CASSVVRDGGSTEAFF
clone_size: -; v_call: TRBV19; d_call: -; j_call: TRBJ2-6; cdr3_nt: TGTGCCAGTAGTATGCAGGCTGGGGCCAACGTCCTGACTTTC; cdr3_aa: CASSMQAGANVLTF
clone_size: -; v_call: TRBV5-1; d_call: -; j_call: TRBJ2-7; cdr3_nt: TGCGCCAGCAGTCAATCCTCCGTTGCAGGTCCCACTTACGAGCAGTACTTC; cdr3_aa: CASSQSSVAGPTYEQYF
clone_size: -; v_call: TRBV5-1; d_call: TRBD2; j_call: TRBJ2-6; cdr3_nt: TGCGCCAGCAGCTTCGGGGGGATCCTCTCTGGGGCCAACGTCCTGACTTTC; cdr3_aa: CASSFGGILSGANVLTF
clone_size: few; v_call: TRBV6-4; d_call: -; j_call: TRBJ1-2; cdr3_nt: TGTGCCACCCGTCAGGGACTCGGGTATGGCTACACCTTC; cdr3_aa: CATRQGLGYGYTF
clone_size: -; v_call: TRBV28; d_call: TRBD1; j_call: TRBJ2-6; cdr3_nt: TGTGCCAGCAAACCGGGACAGGGGGCACTTGGGGCCAACGTCCTGACTTTC; cdr3_aa: CASKPGQGALGANVLTF
clone_size: -; v_call: TRBV6-1; d_call: -; j_call: TRBJ1-1; cdr3_nt: TGTGCCAGCAGTGAGCGGGGGGGGAACACTGAAGCTTTCTTT; cdr3_aa: CASSERGGNTEAFF
clone_size: -; v_call: TRBV29-1; d_call: -; j_call: TRBJ1-1; cdr3_nt: TGCAGCGTCGCCCCTCGCGGGGGCGGCACTGAAGCTTTCTTT; cdr3_aa: CSVAPRGGGTEAFF
clone_size: few; v_call: TRBV11-2; d_call: -; j_call: TRBJ2-2; cdr3_nt: TGTGCCAGCAGCTTAGATCTCGGGAACACCGGGGAGCTGTTTTTT; cdr3_aa: CASSLDLGNTGELFF
clone_size: -; v_call: TRBV6-5; d_call: -; j_call: TRBJ2-7; cdr3_nt: TGTGCCAGCAGTAAGGGGCGAGACACCTACGAGCAGTACTTC; cdr3_aa: CASSKGRDTYEQYF
clone_size: -; v_call: TRBV6-5; d_call: TRBD1; j_call: TRBJ1-2; cdr3_nt: TGTGCCAGCAGTCGACAGGGACGGTTGAATGGCTACACCTTC; cdr3_aa: CASSRQGRLNGYTF
clone_size: -; v_call: TRBV30; d_call: TRBD2; j_call: TRBJ2-7; cdr3_nt: TGTGCCTGGACTGGACTAGCGGGGTATATTGAGCAGTACTTC; cdr3_aa: CAWTGLAGYIEQYF
clone_size: -; v_call: TRBV2; d_call: TRBD1; j_call: TRBJ1-4; cdr3_nt: TGTGCCAGCAGAGTCGACAGGGGTGGTGAAAAACTGTTTTTT; cdr3_aa: CASRVDRGGEKLFF
clone_size: -; v_call: TRBV4-2; d_call: -; j_call: TRBJ2-7; cdr3_nt: TGTGCCAGCGCCCTCTGGAGATACGAGCAGTACTTC; cdr3_aa: CASALWRYEQYF
clone_size: -; v_call: TRBV4-1; d_call: -; j_call: TRBJ2-3; cdr3_nt: TGCGCCAGCAGCCAAGAAAGTCGGGGGTCGGCAGATACGCAGTATTTT; cdr3_aa: CASSQESRGSADTQYF
clone_size: -; v_call: TRBV7-8; d_call: -; j_call: TRBJ2-1; cdr3_nt: TGTGCCAGCAGCTTCCCGGGCGGGACCGAATTGGGTGAGCAGTTCTTC; cdr3_aa: CASSFPGGTELGEQFF
clone_size: -; v_call: TRBV6-1; d_call: -; j_call: TRBJ2-1; cdr3_nt: TGTGCCAGCAGTGAAAACAGCCTATTTACCTACAATGAGCAGTTCTTC; cdr3_aa: CASSENSLFTYNEQFF
clone_size: -; v_call: TRBV28; d_call: TRBD1; j_call: TRBJ1-1; cdr3_nt: TGTGCCAGCAGCATCTACAGGGGGCCCACTGAAGCTTTCTTT; cdr3_aa: CASSIYRGPTEAFF
clone_size: few; v_call: TRBV7-2; d_call: TRBD2; j_call: TRBJ2-7; cdr3_nt: TGTGCCAGCAGCTCCCCGGTCGGAGGCGGGAGGCTCGGTGAGCAGTACTTC; cdr3_aa: CASSSPVGGGRLGEQYF
clone_size: -; v_call: TRBV5-1; d_call: -; j_call: TRBJ2-3; cdr3_nt: TGCGCCAGCAGCTTGGGGGGACAAAGGACAGATACGCAGTATTTT; cdr3_aa: CASSLGGQRTDTQYF
clone_size: -; v_call: TRBV10-3; d_call: TRBD1; j_call: TRBJ2-7; cdr3_nt: TGTGCCATCAGCGATGGACAGGCCTCCGGCGAGCAGTACTTC; cdr3_aa: CAISDGQASGEQYF
clone_size: -; v_call: TRBV2; d_call: TRBD1; j_call: TRBJ2-7; cdr3_nt: TGTGCCAGCAGGGACAGGGGCTCCTACGAGCAGTACTTC; cdr3_aa: CASRDRGSYEQYF
clone_size: few; v_call: TRBV4-1; d_call: TRBD1; j_call: TRBJ1-2; cdr3_nt: TGCGCCAGCAGCCAGGAGGACAGGGACTATGGCTACACCTTC; cdr3_aa: CASSQEDRDYGYTF
clone_size: -; v_call: TRBV6-6; d_call: -; j_call: TRBJ1-6; cdr3_nt: TGTGCCAGCAGCCATGTCGGTTCACCCCTCCACTTT; cdr3_aa: CASSHVGSPLHF
clone_size: -; v_call: TRBV30; d_call: -; j_call: TRBJ2-7; cdr3_nt: TGTGCCTGGACTAAAGCTGGCTACGAGCAGTACTTC; cdr3_aa: CAWTKAGYEQYF
clone_size: -; v_call: TRBV27; d_call: TRBD2; j_call: TRBJ2-7; cdr3_nt: TGTGCCAGCAGTTTATTGGGGGACTACGCGGTGAACGAGCAGTACTTC; cdr3_aa: CASSLLGDYAVNEQYF
clone_size: -; v_call: TRBV7-3; d_call: -; j_call: TRBJ2-5; cdr3_nt: TGTGCCAGCAGCTCAAGGGGGGGCCGGGAGACCCAGTACTTC; cdr3_aa: CASSSRGGRETQYF
clone_size: -; v_call: TRBV4-1; d_call: -; j_call: TRBJ1-1; cdr3_nt: TGCGCCAGCAGCCAAGGGGCCAGGAACACTGAAGCTTTCTTT; cdr3_aa: CASSQGARNTEAFF
clone_size: -; v_call: TRBV15; d_call: -; j_call: TRBJ2-6; cdr3_nt: TGTGCCACCAGCAGAGATCGGGTCAGCTCTGGGGCCAACGTCCTGACTTTC; cdr3_aa: CATSRDRVSSGANVLTF
clone_size: few; v_call: TRBV5-6; d_call: TRBD1; j_call: TRBJ2-7; cdr3_nt: TGTGCCAGCAGCTTCGACAGGGTGAACTACGAGCAGTACTTC; cdr3_aa: CASSFDRVNYEQYF
clone_size: once; v_call: TRBV7-9; d_call: -; j_call: TRBJ1-5; cdr3_nt: TGTGCCAGCAGCCACGGCTCTAGCCTAAATCAGCCCCAGCATTTT; cdr3_aa: CASSHGSSLNQPQHF
clone_size: -; v_call: TRBV5-1; d_call: TRBD1; j_call: TRBJ1-2; cdr3_nt: TGCGCCAGCAGCTCAGGACAGGAGGATGGCTACACCTTC; cdr3_aa: CASSSGQEDGYTF
clone_size: -; v_call: TRBV4-1; d_call: -; j_call: TRBJ1-5; cdr3_nt: TGCGCCAGCGCAGAGACACATAGTAATCAGCCCCAGCATTTT; cdr3_aa: CASAETHSNQPQHF
clone_size: few; v_call: TRBV5-1; d_call: TRBD1; j_call: TRBJ1-1; cdr3_nt: TGCGCCAGCAGCTTGGGGGGACAGGGGGCTGGAAACACTGAAGCTTTCTTT; cdr3_aa: CASSLGGQGAGNTEAFF
clone_size: -; v_call: TRBV28; d_call: TRBD1; j_call: TRBJ1-2; cdr3_nt: TGTGCCAGCAGTACCCCTGGGGGGACAGGGGACTATGGCTACACCTTC; cdr3_aa: CASSTPGGTGDYGYTF
clone_size: few; v_call: TRBV19; d_call: TRBD1; j_call: TRBJ1-2; cdr3_nt: TGTGCCAGTAGTACAAACAGGGGGCGCAACTATGGCTACACCTTC; cdr3_aa: CASSTNRGRNYGYTF
clone_size: -; v_call: TRBV6-5; d_call: TRBD1; j_call: TRBJ1-1; cdr3_nt: TGTGCCAGCCTACAGGGGTTGAACACTGAAGCTTTCTTT; cdr3_aa: CASLQGLNTEAFF
clone_size: once; v_call: TRBV23-1; d_call: -; j_call: TRBJ2-7; cdr3_nt: TGCGCCAGCAGTCGAGGGAATAAATACGAGCAGTACTTC; cdr3_aa: CASSRGNKYEQYF
clone_size: -; v_call: TRBV19; d_call: -; j_call: TRBJ1-5; cdr3_nt: TGTGCCAGTAGTATTCCATCAGGGGTCTGGGGCAATCAGCCCCAGCATTTT; cdr3_aa: CASSIPSGVWGNQPQHF
clone_size: few; v_call: TRBV30; d_call: TRBD1; j_call: TRBJ1-1; cdr3_nt: TGTGCCTGGAGTACGACAGGGGGCCGAACTGAAGCTTTCTTT; cdr3_aa: CAWSTTGGRTEAFF
clone_size: -; v_call: TRBV21-1; d_call: -; j_call: TRBJ2-5; cdr3_nt: TGTGCCAGCAGCAAACGGCGGAAAGAGACCCAGTACTTC; cdr3_aa: CASSKRRKETQYF